The 16 T cell receptor beta chains reported below all come from one sample, sequenced in a study of Graves' ophthalmopathy and Graves' hyperthyroidism. Researchers took RNA transcripts and amplified TCR beta CDR3 regions from them. A first-round RT-PCR used HTBI primers, followed by a second-round multiplex PCR. TCRdb re-derived calls from the multiplex PCR reads in MiXCR, one entry per CDR3 protein. Among about 380,000 distinct CDR3 sequences listed, approximately 15% were seen once. Specimen: peripheral blood. The receptors originated from a young woman with stable Graves' hyperthyroidism.

This clonotype was found many times. V usage is TRBV11-2 and J usage is TRBJ2-5, with TRBD2 identical over 10 bases. The CDR3 consists of 17 residues. Germline V lookup: CDR1 SGHAT, CDR2 FQNNGV. With 0 bases clipped from V and 4 bases from J, the junction kept 8 bases outside the gene matches. This chain's CDR3 is CASSLDPLAGVGETQYF. CDR3 DNA sequence: TGTGCCAGCAGCTTAGATCCCCTAGCGGGGGTGGGAGAGACCCAGTACTTC.

The genes are TRBV7-2 and TRBJ2-5, with no clear D. V was cut by 5 bases and J by 5 bases, with 12 bases left in between. CDR3 length: 13 residues. Germline loops: CDR1 SGHTA, CDR2 FQGNSA. The CDR3 loop reads CASSPIRSETQYF. The CDR3 bases are TGTGCCAGCAGCCCCATCCGTTCGGAGACCCAGTACTTC.

This clonotype came up many times. The chain links TRBV29-1 to TRBJ2-7; no clear D. This CDR3 has 12 amino acids. The ends were cut back, 3 bases at V and 7 bases at J, with 13 bases in the middle. Germline values: CDR1 SQVTM, CDR2 ANQGSEA. CDR3 in amino acids: CSVDDGPGEQYF. The CDR3 nucleotides are TGCAGCGTTGACGATGGGCCAGGAGAGCAGTACTTC.

About this clonotype: A much larger clone lies a single base off, so this may be a read error. The rearrangement links TRBV5-1 to TRBJ1-6; no reliable D call. The CDR3 length is 16 residues. Germline CDR1 SGHRS, CDR2 YFSETQ. Trimming stripped 0 bases from V and 9 bases from J, with 16 bases between. CDR3 loop: CASSLAPGSHSSPLHF. DNA for the CDR3: TGCGCCAGCAGCTTGGCCCCCGGGAGCCATAGTTCACCCCTCCACTTT.

Many counts were recorded for this clonotype. CDR3: CSAPDPGQGNYGYTF. CDR3 bases: TGCAGTGCCCCCGATCCGGGACAGGGTAACTATGGCTACACCTTC. V and J are TRBV20-1 and TRBJ1-2; 9 bases map to TRBD1. The germline V gene encodes CDR1 DFQATT and CDR2 SNEGSKA (reference sequence). J lost 1 base, V lost 6 bases, and 9 bases had no gene match. The CDR3 consists of 15 residues.

This clonotype was picked up many times. The chain's CDR3 is CSARDRDRVYSPLHF. Here the CDR3 DNA reads TGCAGTGCTAGAGATCGGGACAGGGTGTATTCACCCCTCCACTTT. The V gene is TRBV20-1, the J gene TRBJ1-6, with 9 bases lining up with TRBD1. Germline-derived CDR1 and CDR2 are DFQATT and SNEGSKA (reference sequence). Trimming at V came to 0 bases and at J to 8 bases, leaving 5 bases not matched to a gene. The CDR3 is made up of 15 amino acids.

This clonotype was recorded at least ten times. The chain joins TRBV12-3 or TRBV12-4 to TRBJ1-2; D is unresolved. This CDR3 region has 12 residues. The V and J ends lost 3 bases and 5 bases respectively, with 7 bases between them. CDR3 in DNA: TGTGCCAGCAGTTTTACCCGTTATGGCTACACCTTC. This encodes CASSFTRYGYTF.

This clonotype was counted ten times or more. This chain uses TRBV20-1 with TRBJ1-2, with 9 nucleotides matching TRBD1. Germline loops: CDR1 DFQATT, CDR2 SNEGSKA (reference sequence). The length of the CDR3 is 13 residues. Losses at the gene ends were 2 bases for V and 6 bases for J; bases not matched to a gene: 4. The CDR3 region has the DNA TGCAGTGCTAGAACGGGACAGGGACATGGCTACACCTTC. It codes for CSARTGQGHGYTF.

This clonotype was observed a handful of times. A much larger clone lies one base from this, so it may be a read error. The rearrangement uses TRBV24-1 and TRBJ2-2; 7 bases fit TRBD2. V lost 7 bases and J lost 3; bases outside the gene matches: 7. Germline CDR1 KGHDR, CDR2 SFDVKD. The CDR3 has 15 amino acids. CDR3 bases: TGTGCCACCAGATCCGGGACTACCGACACCGGGGAGCTGTTTTTT. Protein sequence: CATRSGTTDTGELFF.

This clonotype has a handful of counts. The V and J genes are TRBV12-3 or TRBV12-4 and TRBJ2-7, with D unclear. With 7 bases removed from V and 0 bases from J, the gap between germline ends came to 16 bases. This CDR3 region has 15 residues. DNA for the CDR3: TGTGCCAGCATTTTTGACCGAGACGGCTCCTACGAGCAGTACTTC. Its translation is CASIFDRDGSYEQYF.

With regard to this clonotype: Compared with germline, one end of the junction differs, possibly owing to a read error. The chain joins TRBV5-1 to TRBJ1-1; tentative D call: TRBD1 (5 bases). The V gene's germline CDR1 is SGHRS and CDR2 YFSETQ. The CDR3 loop spans 14 amino acids. CDR3 in DNA: TGCGCCGGCAGCTCCGACGGGGGAAGAACTGAAGCTTTCTTT. It specifies CAGSSDGGRTEAFF.

Many counts were recorded for this clonotype. The chain links TRBV20-1 to TRBJ2-5, with 9 bases that match TRBD2. This CDR3 contains 14 residues. The germline V gene has CDR1 DFQATT and CDR2 SNEGSKA (reference sequence). The CDR3 bases are TGCAGCACAATGCGGCGGGGGGGCCTTGAGACCCAGTACTTC. Protein: CSTMRRGGLETQYF.

CDR3 amino acids: CASRSLGTTTNTGELFF. The CDR3 DNA is TGCGCCAGCCGTTCCTTAGGGACAACCACCAACACCGGGGAGCTGTTTTTT. V and J are TRBV5-1 and TRBJ2-2; maybe TRBD1 (6 bases). V was clipped by 7 bases and J by 2 bases, with 21 bases between them. Germline assignment: CDR1 SGHRS and CDR2 YFSETQ. The CDR3 is made up of 17 amino acids.

This clonotype was found many times. The V call is TRBV6-5, the J call TRBJ1-2; 7 positions match TRBD1. CDR3 length: 16 residues. The V gene end was trimmed by 1 base and the J gene end by 2 bases; junction bases not matched to a gene: 7. The germline gives CDR1 MNHEY, CDR2 SVGAGI. The CDR3: CASSYLAGGSNYGYTF. CDR3 DNA sequence: TGTGCCAGCAGTTACTTGGCAGGGGGATCCAACTATGGCTACACCTTC.

This chain connects TRBV6-1 to TRBJ1-6; 8 bases map to TRBD1. The CDR3 has 14 amino acids. Germline V CDR1 and CDR2: MNHNS, SASEGT. V lost 6 bases to trimming and J lost 10 bases; unmatched junction nucleotides: 8. CDR3 DNA sequence: TGTGCCAGCAGGTGGACAGGGATAAAATCACCCCTCCACTTT. Translated: CASRWTGIKSPLHF.

This clonotype was counted many times. The chain combines TRBV19 with TRBJ1-5, with D tentatively TRBD1 (5 bases). This CDR3 has 15 amino acids. V was shortened by 6 bases and J by 0 bases, with 12 bases between the two germline ends. Germline V gives CDR1 LNHDA, CDR2 SQIVND (reference sequence). The CDR3 DNA follows: TGTGCCAGTAGGGGGTGGGGGGATAGCAATCAGCCCCAGCATTTT. Translation: CASRGWGDSNQPQHF.